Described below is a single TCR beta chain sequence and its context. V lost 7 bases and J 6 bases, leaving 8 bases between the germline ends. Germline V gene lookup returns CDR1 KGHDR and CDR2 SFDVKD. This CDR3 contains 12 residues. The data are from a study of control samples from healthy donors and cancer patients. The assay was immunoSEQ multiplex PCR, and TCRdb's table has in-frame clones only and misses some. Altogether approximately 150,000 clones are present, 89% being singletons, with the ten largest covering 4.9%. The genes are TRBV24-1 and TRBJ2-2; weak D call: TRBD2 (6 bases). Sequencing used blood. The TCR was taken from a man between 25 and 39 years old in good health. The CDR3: CATRGGPGELFF. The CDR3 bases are TGTGCCACCAGGGGGGGTCCCGGGGAGCTGTTTTTT.